The source of this T cell receptor beta chain is a study of Ad26.COV2.S vaccination and SARS-CoV-2 variants. Treatment noted: approximately 18 received Ad26.COV2.S at low or high dose, single or two shots; 5 received placebo; per-sample allocation not given. On day 63 after the first injection, vaccine and placebo recipients gave samples. The germline V gene has CDR1 LGHNA and CDR2 YNFKEQ. The CDR3 has 18 amino acids. V was pared by 2 bases and J by 4 bases, with 13 bases of the junction left unmatched. Only in-frame clones appear in the TCRdb table, and some are missing; sequencing was by immunoSEQ multiplex PCR. The sample has around 450,000 clones; less than 95% are singletons.

This TCR derives from a person between 18 and 65 years old who received the Ad26.COV2.S COVID-19 vaccine or a placebo. The specimen was peripheral blood, collected in a trial of Ad26.COV2.S vaccine versus placebo. This sequence joins TRBV4-2 and TRBJ1-5; 8 bases map to TRBD1. CDR3 amino acids: CASSQRPGGAGVNQPQHF. CDR3 in DNA: TGTGCCAGCAGCCAAAGGCCAGGGGGCGCAGGGGTGAATCAGCCCCAGCATTTT.